The table lists the clone carrying this T cell receptor beta chain with many counts. What it binds is not known. The data are from a study of T cell repertoires in cytomegalovirus infection. Study-level background: Shared public TCR beta signatures pointed to both CMV infection and a matching HLA type. Study findings and constraints: The cumulative frequency of public TCR beta families distinguished individuals who carried CMV together with the relevant HLA.

One entry per CDR3 protein, called by TCRdb with MiXCR from the reads. The sample includes tens of thousands of distinct CDR3 sequences, 3% to 4% of them seen just once. This CDR3 contains 17 residues. Losses at the gene ends were 2 bases for V and 7 bases for J; bases not matched to a gene: 10. CDR1 and CDR2 from the germline V gene are SGHTA and FQGNSA. This TCR was sampled from a human donor in good health (CMV status not recorded). Some clones in this sample may be carry-over from other donors' samples. The sample was PBMCs. J is TRBJ2-1 and V is TRBV7-2; 11 bases align to TRBD1. CDR3 amino acids: CASSLMPGQGVPNEQFF. CDR3 DNA sequence: TGTGCCAGCAGCTTAATGCCGGGACAGGGGGTTCCAAATGAGCAGTTCTTC.